This TCR beta chain is drawn from a study of control samples from healthy donors and cancer patients. The CDR3 totals 13 residues. Germline V CDR1 and CDR2: MNHEY, SMNVEV (reference sequence). The V end was cut by 7 bases, the J end by 4 bases, with 13 bases between. Sequenced by immunoSEQ multiplex PCR; TCRdb stores in-frame clones only, minus some. The top ten hold around 8.9% of the sample, which has fewer than 150,000 clones, approximately 90% seen once. V gene TRBV27 combines with J gene TRBJ1-1, with a weak D call TRBD1 (6 bases). Sequenced input: blood. The source is a man in his late teens or twenties in good health. CDR3 bases: TGTGCCAGCAAACAGGGTAGAGGCACTGAAGCTTTCTTT. It encodes CASKQGRGTEAFF.